The present T cell receptor (beta chain) was sequenced within a study of cytomegalovirus exposure and HLA in healthy donors. The donors were in the roughly 110-subject validation cohort; that cohort was separate from the approximately 670-subject first cohort. Study results and caveats: Researchers catalogued roughly 150 TCR beta chains as cytomegalovirus-associated. Most TCR sequences proved rare, with some public TCRs found in many donors.

Generated by immunoSEQ multiplex PCR, the TCRdb table keeps only in-frame clones and is missing some. This sample has 100,000 to 150,000 clones, with over 90% found just once. As concerns this clone: Its specificity is not known.

The germline V gene encodes CDR1 MNHEY and CDR2 SVGAGI. V was pared by 8 bases and J by 5 bases, with 21 bases between. The length of the CDR3 is 15 residues. The chain joins TRBV6-5 to TRBJ1-2; D possibly corresponds to TRBD1 (5 bases). This TCR was sampled from a young woman in good health and CMV-seronegative. Material for sequencing was PBMCs. CDR3 loop: CASETSWRGGYGYTF. The CDR3, as DNA: TGTGCCAGCGAGACATCATGGAGGGGAGGGTATGGCTACACCTTC.